This T cell receptor (beta chain) is from a study of blood T cell repertoires in COVID-19. Measured with immunoSEQ multiplex PCR; TCRdb has only the in-frame clones, and not every one. The sample has over 150,000 clones, about 85% seen once. Trimming cost V 0 bases and J 5 bases; bases outside gene matches: 7. The germline CDR1 and CDR2 sequences are SGHDT and YYEEEE. The CDR3 consists of 16 residues. The sequencing sample was made of peripheral blood. This receptor was identified in a woman in her fifties or sixties with COVID-19, enrolled during active disease. This chain connects TRBV5-6 to TRBJ1-5, with 8 bases fitting TRBD1. CDR3 bases: TGTGCCAGCAGCTTGGGGGATCCAGGGGGCCATCAGCCCCAGCATTTT. As protein: CASSLGDPGGHQPQHF. The whole variable domain, remainder taken from reference TRBV5-6 and TRBJ1-5, is DAGVTQSPTHLIKTRGQQVTLRCSPKSGHDTVSWYQQALGQGPQFIFQYYEEEERQRGNFPDRFSGHQFPNYSSELNVNALLLGDSALYLCASSLGDPGGHQPQHFGDGTRLSIL.